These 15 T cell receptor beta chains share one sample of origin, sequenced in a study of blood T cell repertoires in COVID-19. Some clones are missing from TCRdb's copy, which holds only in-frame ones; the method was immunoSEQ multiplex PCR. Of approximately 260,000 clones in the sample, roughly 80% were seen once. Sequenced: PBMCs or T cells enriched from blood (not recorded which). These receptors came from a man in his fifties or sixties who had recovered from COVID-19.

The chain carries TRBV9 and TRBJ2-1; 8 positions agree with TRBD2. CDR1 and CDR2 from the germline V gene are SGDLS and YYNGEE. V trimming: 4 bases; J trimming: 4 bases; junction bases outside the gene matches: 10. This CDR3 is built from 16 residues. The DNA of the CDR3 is TGTGCCAGCAGCCCCGGATCGGGGGGGCCGTACAATGAGCAGTTCTTC. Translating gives CASSPGSGGPYNEQFF. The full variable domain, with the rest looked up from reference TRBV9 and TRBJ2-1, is DSGVTQTPKHLITATGQRVTLRCSPRSGDLSVYWYQQSLDQGLQFLIQYYNGEERAKGNILERFSAQQFPDLHSELNLSSLELGDSALYFCASSPGSGGPYNEQFFGPGTRLTVL.

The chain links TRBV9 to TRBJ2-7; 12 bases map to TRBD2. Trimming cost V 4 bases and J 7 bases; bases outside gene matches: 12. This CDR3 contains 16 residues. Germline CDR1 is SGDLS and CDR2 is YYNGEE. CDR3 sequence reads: CASSLLAGGPMREQYF. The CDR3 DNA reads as TGTGCCAGCAGCCTCCTAGCGGGAGGGCCCATGAGGGAGCAGTACTTC.

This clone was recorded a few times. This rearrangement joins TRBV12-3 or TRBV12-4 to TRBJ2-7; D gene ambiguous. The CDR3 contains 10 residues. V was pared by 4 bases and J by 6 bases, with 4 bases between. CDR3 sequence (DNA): TGTGCCAGCAGTTATCGCGAGCAGTACTTC. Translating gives CASSYREQYF.

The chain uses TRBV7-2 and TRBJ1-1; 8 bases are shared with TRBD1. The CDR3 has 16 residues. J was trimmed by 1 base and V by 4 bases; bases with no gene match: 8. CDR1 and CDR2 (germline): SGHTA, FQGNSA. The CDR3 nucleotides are TGTGCCAGCAGCTCAGGACAGGGTACTTGGAACACTGAAGCTTTCTTT. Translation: CASSSGQGTWNTEAFF.

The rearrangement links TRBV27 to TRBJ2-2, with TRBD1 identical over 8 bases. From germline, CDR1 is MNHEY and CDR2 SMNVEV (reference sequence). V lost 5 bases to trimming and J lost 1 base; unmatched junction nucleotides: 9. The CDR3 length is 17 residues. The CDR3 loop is CASSQKTGVLNTGELFF. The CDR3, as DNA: TGTGCCAGCAGTCAAAAGACAGGGGTCCTGAACACCGGGGAGCTGTTTTTT.

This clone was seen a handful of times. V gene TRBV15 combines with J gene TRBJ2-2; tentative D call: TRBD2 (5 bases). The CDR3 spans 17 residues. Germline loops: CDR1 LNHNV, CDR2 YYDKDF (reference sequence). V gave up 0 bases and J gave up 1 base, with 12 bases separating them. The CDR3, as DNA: TGTGCCACCAGCAGAGAGAGAGGAGGCGTGAACACCGGGGAGCTGTTTTTT. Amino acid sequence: CATSRERGGVNTGELFF.

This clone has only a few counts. CDR3: CASSLGTGLATNEKLFF. In nucleotides, the CDR3 is TGTGCCAGCAGCTTAGGGACAGGCCTTGCAACTAATGAAAAACTGTTTTTT. This rearrangement joins TRBV11-2 to TRBJ1-4, with 7 bases aligning to TRBD1. V shed 1 base and J 0 bases; nucleotides not matched to a gene: 5. Germline CDR1 reads SGHAT; CDR2 reads FQNNGV. The CDR3 length is 17 residues.

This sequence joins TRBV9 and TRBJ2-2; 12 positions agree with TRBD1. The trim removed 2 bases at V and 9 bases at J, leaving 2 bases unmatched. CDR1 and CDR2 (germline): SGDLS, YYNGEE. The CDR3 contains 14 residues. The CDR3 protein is CASSVGTGGRELFF. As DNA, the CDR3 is TGTGCCAGCAGCGTGGGGACAGGGGGCCGGGAGCTGTTTTTT.

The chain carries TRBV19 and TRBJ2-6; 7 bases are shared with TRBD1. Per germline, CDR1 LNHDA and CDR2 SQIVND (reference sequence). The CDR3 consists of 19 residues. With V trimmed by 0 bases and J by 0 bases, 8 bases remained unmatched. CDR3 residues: CASSIDLPRQGSGANVLTF. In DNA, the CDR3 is TGTGCCAGTAGTATAGACCTGCCGAGACAGGGCTCTGGGGCCAACGTCCTGACTTTC.

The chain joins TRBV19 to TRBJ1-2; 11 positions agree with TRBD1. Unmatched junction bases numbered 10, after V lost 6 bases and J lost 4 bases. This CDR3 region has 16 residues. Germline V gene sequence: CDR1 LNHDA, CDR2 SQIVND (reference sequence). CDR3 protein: CASRLGTGGLTYGYTF. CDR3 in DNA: TGTGCCAGTAGGCTTGGGACAGGGGGACTCACCTATGGCTACACCTTC.

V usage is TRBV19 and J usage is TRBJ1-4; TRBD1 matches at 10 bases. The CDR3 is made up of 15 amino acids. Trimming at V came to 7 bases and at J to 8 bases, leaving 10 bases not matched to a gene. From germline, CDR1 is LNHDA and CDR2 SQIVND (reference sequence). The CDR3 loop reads CASTPGTGVGEKLFF. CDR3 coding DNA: TGTGCCAGTACCCCCGGGACAGGGGTTGGCGAAAAACTGTTTTTT.

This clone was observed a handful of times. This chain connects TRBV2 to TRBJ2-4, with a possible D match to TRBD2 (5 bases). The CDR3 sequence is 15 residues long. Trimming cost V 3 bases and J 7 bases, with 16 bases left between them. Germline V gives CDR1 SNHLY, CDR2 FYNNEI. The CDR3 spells CASSDPALRGNIQYF. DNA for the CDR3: TGTGCCAGCAGTGATCCCGCCTTACGAGGGAACATTCAGTACTTC.

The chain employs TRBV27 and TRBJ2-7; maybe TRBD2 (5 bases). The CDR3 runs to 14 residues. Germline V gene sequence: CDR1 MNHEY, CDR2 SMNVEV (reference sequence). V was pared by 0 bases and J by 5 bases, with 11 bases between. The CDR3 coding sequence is TGTGCCAGCAGTTTATCCTTTCCCGGGGACGAGCAGTACTTC. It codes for CASSLSFPGDEQYF.

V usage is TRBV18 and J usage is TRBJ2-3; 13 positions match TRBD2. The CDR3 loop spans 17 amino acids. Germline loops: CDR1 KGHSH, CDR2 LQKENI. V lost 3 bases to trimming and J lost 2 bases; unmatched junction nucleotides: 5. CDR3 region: CASSPSLAGGVTDTQYF. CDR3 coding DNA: TGTGCCAGCTCACCCTCACTAGCGGGGGGGGTCACAGATACGCAGTATTTT.

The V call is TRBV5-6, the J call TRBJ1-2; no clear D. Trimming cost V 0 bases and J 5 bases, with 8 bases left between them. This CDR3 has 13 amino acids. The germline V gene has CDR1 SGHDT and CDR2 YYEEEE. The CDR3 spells CASSLGGSYGYTF. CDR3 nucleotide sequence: TGTGCCAGCAGCTTGGGCGGTAGTTATGGCTACACCTTC. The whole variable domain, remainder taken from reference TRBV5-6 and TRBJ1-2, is DAGVTQSPTHLIKTRGQQVTLRCSPKSGHDTVSWYQQALGQGPQFIFQYYEEEERQRGNFPDRFSGHQFPNYSSELNVNALLLGDSALYLCASSLGGSYGYTFGSGTRLTVV.